The source of this T cell receptor (beta chain) is a study of shared clonotypes between healthy human individuals. Produced via immunoSEQ multiplex PCR; TCRdb's table is partial and in-frame only. The sample has about 2.1 million clones; about 93% are singletons. Positive CCR7 selection of CD45RO-negative cells yielded the naive CD8 cells, and terminally differentiated effector memory CD45RA+ cells were excluded. Deletions cut 5 bases from V and 0 bases from J, with 8 bases between. The CDR3 spans 15 residues. Per germline, CDR1 SGHTA and CDR2 FQGNSA. The genes are TRBV7-2 and TRBJ2-6, with D hard to call. The TCR comes from a man younger than 35 in good health. Some clones in this sample may be carry-over from other donors' samples. The sample taken for sequencing was naive CD8+ T cells from PBMCs. CDR3 amino acids: CASSLLISGANVLTF. CDR3 bases: TGTGCCAGCAGCCTTCTGATCTCTGGGGCCAACGTCCTGACTTTC. The full variable domain, rest sourced from reference TRBV7-2 and TRBJ2-6, is GAGVSQSPSNKVTEKGKDVELRCDPISGHTALYWYRQSLGQGLEFLIYFQGNSAPDKSGLPSDRFSAERTGGSVSTLTIQRTQQEDSAVYLCASSLLISGANVLTFGAGSRLTVL.